A single TCR beta chain is shown here with its context. This sample was included in a study of shared clonotypes between healthy human individuals. Some clones are missing from TCRdb's copy, which holds only in-frame ones; the method was immunoSEQ multiplex PCR. The sample records millions of clones, around 94% being singletons. The receptor was derived from a man between 18 and 35 years old in good health. Sequencing was done on a sample of naive CD4+ T cells sorted from blood. Subset described: CD45RA+ positively selected.

CDR3 protein: CAWRTPGGAYGYTF. The CDR3 bases are TGTGCCTGGAGAACCCCCGGGGGCGCTTATGGCTACACCTTC. The chain uses TRBV30 and TRBJ1-2; tentative D call: TRBD1 (6 bases). Germline values: CDR1 GTSNPN, CDR2 SVGIG (reference sequence). The V end was cut by 3 bases, the J end by 5 bases, with 16 bases between. The CDR3 is 14 residues long.